One and the same sample provided the 18 T cell receptor beta chains below, sequenced in a study of cytotoxic CD8 clonotypes in ibrutinib-treated CLL. Some clones are missing from TCRdb's copy, which holds only in-frame ones; the method was immunoSEQ multiplex PCR. The top ten hold roughly 2% of the sample, which has 150,000 to 200,000 clones, more than 65% seen once. Sequencing used PBMCs, obtained after 12 months of ibrutinib treatment. The source is a human donor with chronic lymphocytic leukemia.

The chain joins TRBV11-2 to TRBJ2-6; D remains unclear. CDR1 and CDR2 (germline): SGHAT, FQNNGV. The CDR3 runs to 14 residues. Trimming left V 1 base short and J 2 bases short, with 3 bases between. The CDR3 DNA reads as TGTGCCAGCAGCTTAGCCACTGGGGCCAACGTCCTGACTTTC. This codes for CASSLATGANVLTF.

This rearrangement joins TRBV7-3 to TRBJ2-1; D may match TRBD1 or TRBD2 (6 bases each). V was shortened by 5 bases and J by 2 bases, with 16 bases between the two germline ends. CDR1 is SGHTA and CDR2 is FQGTGA in the germline V gene. This CDR3 is built from 16 residues. The CDR3 coding sequence is TGTGCCAGCAGCCTAGGGGGGCTAGGTCCCTACAATGAGCAGTTCTTC. It is translated as CASSLGGLGPYNEQFF.

V usage is TRBV29-1 and J usage is TRBJ2-1, with D possibly matching TRBD2 (6 bases). Trimming shortened V by 5 bases and J by 9 bases, and 11 bases separated the two germline ends. Per germline, CDR1 SQVTM and CDR2 ANQGSEA. CDR3 length: 11 amino acids. In DNA, the CDR3 is TGCAGCGTTATGGTAGCGGTTGAGCAGTTCTTC. It encodes CSVMVAVEQFF.

The rearrangement links TRBV7-2 to TRBJ1-5, with TRBD1 identical over 8 bases. Germline V gives CDR1 SGHTA, CDR2 FQGNSA. Losses at the gene ends were 6 bases for V and 1 base for J; bases not matched to a gene: 5. The CDR3 extends over 15 amino acids. The CDR3 region is CASSSTGGSNQPQHF. CDR3 coding DNA: TGTGCCAGCAGTTCCACAGGGGGAAGCAATCAGCCCCAGCATTTT. The full variable domain, completed using reference TRBV7-2 and TRBJ1-5, is GAGVSQSPSNKVTEKGKDVELRCDPISGHTALYWYRQSLGQGLEFLIYFQGNSAPDKSGLPSDRFSAERTGGSVSTLTIQRTQQEDSAVYLCASSSTGGSNQPQHFGDGTRLSIL.

The chain employs TRBV30 and TRBJ2-2, with 14 bases aligning to TRBD2. Germline lookup yields CDR1 GTSNPN and CDR2 SVGIG (reference sequence). This CDR3 has 16 amino acids. Trimming took 3 bases from V and 4 from J; bases not matched to a gene: 4. CDR3 region: CAWRRLAGGSTGELFF. The CDR3 DNA sequence: TGTGCCTGGAGAAGACTAGCGGGGGGGTCCACCGGGGAGCTGTTTTTT.

The chain has TRBV7-9 and TRBJ1-3; D unresolved. Trimming pared 5 bases from V and 16 bases from J, leaving 18 bases between. This CDR3 is built from 12 residues. Germline V lookup: CDR1 SEHNR, CDR2 FQNEAQ (reference sequence). CDR3 DNA: TGTGCCAGCAGCCGGACCGGGCCCAAGGTTTATTTT. This codes for CASSRTGPKVYF.

The genes are TRBV7-9 and TRBJ2-7; D might be TRBD1 (6 bases). Trimming took 5 bases from V and 0 from J, leaving 11 bases between them. Germline loops: CDR1 SEHNR, CDR2 FQNEAQ (reference sequence). The CDR3 consists of 14 residues. The CDR3 region is CASSPGQTSYEQYF. In DNA, the CDR3 is TGTGCCAGCAGCCCCGGACAGACCTCCTACGAGCAGTACTTC.

In its sample, this clone was seen once. The J gene is TRBJ2-1, the V gene TRBV29-1; D is ambiguous. Deletions cut 4 bases from V and 6 bases from J, with 10 bases between. Germline-derived CDR1 and CDR2 are SQVTM and ANQGSEA. The CDR3 has 12 amino acids. This CDR3 is CSVVMVSNEQFF. The CDR3 coding sequence is TGCAGCGTTGTGATGGTCAGCAATGAGCAGTTCTTC.

This chain joins TRBV4-2 and TRBJ1-4, with 8 bases matching TRBD1. Germline V gene sequence: CDR1 LGHNA, CDR2 YNFKEQ. CDR3 length equals 16 residues. The trim removed 1 base at V and 4 bases at J, leaving 5 bases unmatched. The CDR3 DNA follows: TGTGCCAGCAGCCAAGGGACTGACAGGGGTAATGAAAAACTGTTTTTT. Amino acid sequence: CASSQGTDRGNEKLFF.

This sequence joins TRBV10-3 and TRBJ1-5; 12 bases fit TRBD1. This CDR3 is built from 15 residues. V dropped 6 bases and J dropped 6; count of bases not matched to a gene: 6. Germline lookup yields CDR1 ENHRY and CDR2 SYGVKD. The CDR3 DNA sequence: TGTGCCATCAGCGGGACAGGGGGCGATCGTCAGCCCCAGCATTTT. Its translation: CAISGTGGDRQPQHF.

This rearrangement joins TRBV10-3 to TRBJ1-4, with 8 bases aligning to TRBD1. Germline CDR1 reads ENHRY; CDR2 reads SYGVKD. The CDR3 is made up of 16 amino acids. V shed 0 bases, J shed 0 bases, and the junction held 0 bases outside the gene matches. The CDR3 loop reads CAISESQGATNEKLFF. The CDR3, as DNA: TGTGCCATCAGTGAGTCACAGGGGGCAACTAATGAAAAACTGTTTTTT.

CDR3 region: CASSLALAGGQSGTQYF. The DNA of the CDR3 is TGTGCCAGCAGTTTAGCGCTAGCGGGAGGGCAATCGGGTACGCAGTATTTT. This chain uses TRBV27 with TRBJ2-3; 12 bases are a match to TRBD2. With V trimmed by 2 bases and J by 8 bases, 11 bases remained unmatched. Germline-derived CDR1 and CDR2 are MNHEY and SMNVEV (reference sequence). The CDR3 is 17 residues long.

The J gene is TRBJ1-6, the V gene TRBV7-9; D not resolved. Per the germline V gene, CDR1 is SEHNR and CDR2 is FQNEAQ (reference sequence). This CDR3 contains 15 residues. The germline V and J ends were trimmed by 2 bases and 7 bases, with 12 bases remaining between them. As DNA, the CDR3 is TGTGCCAGCAGCTTATCATCCGTCTTCAATTCACCCCTCCACTTT. As protein: CASSLSSVFNSPLHF.

As DNA, the CDR3 is TGTGCTAGTGGTTTGTACGGACCTAACTATGGCTACACCTTC. Amino acids: CASGLYGPNYGYTF. The J gene is TRBJ1-2, the V gene TRBV12-5; D is unresolved. The CDR3 sequence is 14 residues long. V was clipped by 2 bases and J by 0 bases, with 7 bases between them. CDR1 LGHNT and CDR2 FRNRAP come from the germline V gene.

The genes are TRBV5-1 and TRBJ2-3; D may be TRBD2 (6 bases). This CDR3 comprises 14 residues. CDR1 and CDR2 (germline): SGHRS, YFSETQ. V was clipped by 7 bases and J by 2 bases, with 14 bases between them. CDR3 region: CASSAGLNTDTQYF. As DNA, the CDR3 is TGCGCCAGCTCTGCGGGACTGAACACAGATACGCAGTATTTT.

The chain combines TRBV6-1 with TRBJ1-2; 7 bases fit TRBD1. The CDR3 is made up of 13 amino acids. Germline-derived CDR1 and CDR2 are MNHNS and SASEGT. V trimming: 6 bases; J trimming: 8 bases; junction bases outside the gene matches: 9. In DNA form, the CDR3 reads TGTGCCAGCAGAGCCGGGACAGTCCTAGGCTACACCTTC. It specifies CASRAGTVLGYTF.

V usage is TRBV7-3 and J usage is TRBJ2-3, with D perhaps TRBD1 (5 bases). CDR3 size: 15 residues. Looked up from germline, CDR1 is SGHTA and CDR2 is FQGTGA. Trimming removed 4 bases at V and 7 bases at J, with 18 bases between. The CDR3 region has the DNA TGTGCCAGCAGCTCCCAGGGTTTCCCCCAAAATACGCAGTATTTT. Translation gives CASSSQGFPQNTQYF.

The chain combines TRBV27 with TRBJ2-1; 9 bases line up with TRBD1. The germline V gene encodes CDR1 MNHEY and CDR2 SMNVEV (reference sequence). The CDR3 is 15 residues long. J lost 1 base, V lost 3 bases, and 1 base had no gene match. CDR3 amino acids: CASSFDRGSYNEQFF. Written as DNA, the CDR3 is TGTGCCAGCAGTTTCGACAGGGGGTCCTACAATGAGCAGTTCTTC.